This T cell receptor beta chain was sequenced for a study of OX40 agonist ivuxolimab in advanced cancers. About the research overall: Intravenous ivuxolimab was administered to patients every 2 weeks at 0.01 to 10 mg/kg. Enrollees could have had prior anti-PD-1, anti-PD-L1 or anti-CTLA-4 therapy, which 40% had received. Study-level points and caveats: Dose levels from 0.1 to 3.0 mg/kg saw CD4+ and CD8+ blood T cells expand clonally by week 6.

With baseline, cycle 4 day 1, and cycle 7 day 1 as timepoints, blood was sampled. Sequencing used immunoSEQ multiplex PCR; TCRdb keeps in-frame clones, though not all of them. There are some 62,000 clones in the sample; roughly 90% occur only once, and 0.62% lies in the top ten. The CDR3 contains 14 residues. CDR1 and CDR2 (germline): SGHTA, FQGNSA. V was trimmed by 0 bases and J by 4 bases, leaving 8 bases between them. Concerning this clone itself: Its specificity is unknown.

This clonotype was sampled from an adult with an advanced solid tumor such as melanoma, head and neck, liver or kidney cancer. Sequenced here: CD4+ or CD8+ T cells sorted from blood, sampled in a trial of the OX40 agonist ivuxolimab. The rearrangement joins TRBV7-2 to TRBJ2-3, with D uncertain. Here the CDR3 reads CASSLADSADTQYF. The CDR3 nucleotides are TGTGCCAGCAGCTTAGCAGATTCAGCAGATACGCAGTATTTT.